Reported below is one T cell receptor beta chain. The antigen it binds to is not known. No much larger clonotype is one base removed from it; base qualities were not supplied. The data stem from a study of T cell responses to AZD1222 COVID-19 vaccine (dated by TCRdb to the early 2020s). Study-level background: Because spike-specific TCR depth and breadth did not differ between the two schedules, AZD1222 recipients who got a second dose at roughly 4 weeks were pooled with those who got a second dose at roughly 12 weeks. TCR sequencing was performed for 230 to 250 trial participants, of whom around 210 were given two doses of AZD1222 and around 25 were given two doses of MenACWY control vaccine. Trial participants were enrolled by age into subgroups of 18-55, 56-69 and 70-plus years, and about 150, 27 and 61 TCR-sequenced participants, respectively, were included in these subgroups. Overall study results and their limits: CD4 TCRs associated with the vaccine covered the entire spike protein, and the dominant responses were in regions 160-218 and 743-854. Conclusions about previously exposed vaccinees are limited, since just five or six AZD1222 recipients were seropositive for SARS-CoV-2 at baseline. Epitopes outside the regions mutated in the B.1.351 and B.1.1.7 variants were reportedly recognized by nearly half of the unique spike-specific TCRs. Because no day 14 peak-response samples were available, the repertoires could be characterized only after the peak T cell response. After two AZD1222 doses, spike-specific TCR breadth and depth were significantly higher than at day 0 and than in MenACWY recipients. Participants were mostly white British and included more females than males, and it was suggested by the authors that clonal diversity may have been underestimated. The 56-69-year group was small, and its depth increase did not reach significance, likely because of low power.

The time point label corresponds to: baseline before first vaccination. Vaccinee samples were obtained from the UK trials COV001 and COV002, which included a single-blind randomized controlled phase 2/3 trial of AZD1222 (ChAdOx1 nCoV-19) in healthy adults. For TCRbeta chain sequencing, PBMC samples were collected from trial participants at day 0 and at day 28 after the second dose. V and J are trimmed by 4 bases and 9 bases, and the gene matches miss 8 bases of the junction. Via the germline V gene, CDR1 is MNHEY and CDR2 SVGAGI. The CDR3 covers 15 residues, taking in both the cysteine and the phenylalanine. Only the CDR3 part of the read is kept: 45 bases, read in frame from the first base. The CDR3 regions of human TCRbeta chains were subjected to immunosequencing. As for the authors' bioinformatics: TCRs in the repertoires were compared against a reference library of SARS-CoV-2-specific TCRs that had been generated with the MIRA antigen-specificity platform. Breadth was defined as the fraction of unique TCRs that were SARS-CoV-2-associated. Depth was defined as the fraction of total T cells that were SARS-CoV-2-associated. Using the MIRA data, each spike-specific TCR was assigned both to the spike region to which the TCR was reactive and to a CD4 or CD8 class. Log10-transformed breadth and depth values were compared by one-way ANOVA with Sidak's multiple comparisons tests. This immuneACCESS table, as held by TCRdb, lists in-frame sequences with V and J called but not all clones. Of the missing ones, under half trace to an unresolved V gene in checked studies; the others have no known cause. Clonal size and the V and J genes are those of that table, whereas D and trimming came from the DNA. Within this sample are tens of thousands of clones, with 80% of them counted one time only. Jointly, the top ten make up around 20% of the sample.

The TCR sequence derives from an adult in good health. The chain couples TRBV6-5 to TRBJ1-4; 10 middle bases align to TRBD1. Source: peripheral blood, taken on day 0 of AZD1222 vaccination. The nucleotides read TGTGCCAGCAGTTCCCCGGGACAGGGGAAACAAAAACTGTTTTTT. Its protein is CASSSPGQGKQKLFF.